The source of this TCR beta chain is a study of T cells in pancreatic ductal adenocarcinoma. The study, taken as a whole, reports: Unique clonotypes were 7.5 to 10-fold more numerous in blood than in tumor. Blood clonality (roughly 0.07) did not differ significantly from tumor (about 0.11).

Selected pancreatic ductal adenocarcinoma patients had undergone surgery without neoadjuvant therapy. As concerns this clone: Its target is unknown.

Germline CDR1 reads SGHNT; CDR2 reads YENEEA. V lost 1 base, J lost 10 bases, and 3 bases stayed unmatched. The CDR3 covers 12 residues. TCRdb's copy holds only in-frame clones and misses some; the assay was immunoSEQ multiplex PCR. The sample consists of over 85,000 clones, around 96% of them appearing once. The source is a human donor with pancreatic ductal adenocarcinoma. The sample comprised PBMCs. This chain uses TRBV11-3 with TRBJ1-1; 7 bases match TRBD1. The CDR3 coding sequence is TGTGCCAGCAGCTTAGCAGGGGGTCGAGCTTTCTTT. This translates into CASSLAGGRAFF.